This T cell receptor (beta chain) was documented in a study of CD8+CD57+ T cells in acquired aplastic anemia. On the study more broadly: The sorted CD4+ and CD8+ cells yielded an average around 3.2 ug of DNA.

This clonotype was seen many times. The length of the CDR3 is 13 residues. With 3 bases removed from V and 4 bases from J, the gap between germline ends came to 10 bases. Germline lookup yields CDR1 SEHNR and CDR2 FQNEAQ (reference sequence). Genomic DNA was employed as the template in profiling TCR beta VDJ and CDR3. TCRdb re-analysed the reads in MiXCR, keeping a single row per CDR3 protein. The sample lists 150,000 to 200,000 distinct CDR3 sequences, about 48% seen once, with over 0.95% in the top ten. The chain employs TRBV7-9 and TRBJ2-7, with D uncertain. The sequenced sample consisted of sorted CD4+, CD8+, or CD8+CD57+ T cells (not recorded which) from PBMCs. This sequence originates from a human donor in good health. The CDR3 nucleotides are TGTGCCAGCAGCTTTGCAGGAACTTACGAGCAGTACTTC. This gives the protein CASSFAGTYEQYF.